This T cell receptor (beta chain) was documented in a study of blood T cells in healthy people across ages. Germline V gives CDR1 MGHDK, CDR2 SYGVNS. This CDR3 has 15 residues. V was clipped by 6 bases and J by 3 bases, with 17 bases between them. Using a J-beta primer mix together with a sample-barcoded 5' primer, a second PCR was run for roughly 7 to 11 cycles. Researchers report that a template-switch adaptor with 12 random nucleotides tagged each cDNA molecule. Each CDR3 protein is one row after TCRdb ran MiXCR on the 5' RACE reads. The sample carries under 800,000 distinct CDR3 sequences, around 21% recorded once. Every donor contributed around 10 milliliters of peripheral blood by blood draw.

This TCR came from a man in his 70s in good health. The V gene is TRBV25-1, the J gene TRBJ1-1; D is unclear. Sample: blood. The DNA for the CDR3 is TGTGCCAGCAGCCATCCTACGTCCGGGCACACTGAAGCTTTCTTT. Protein product: CASSHPTSGHTEAFF.